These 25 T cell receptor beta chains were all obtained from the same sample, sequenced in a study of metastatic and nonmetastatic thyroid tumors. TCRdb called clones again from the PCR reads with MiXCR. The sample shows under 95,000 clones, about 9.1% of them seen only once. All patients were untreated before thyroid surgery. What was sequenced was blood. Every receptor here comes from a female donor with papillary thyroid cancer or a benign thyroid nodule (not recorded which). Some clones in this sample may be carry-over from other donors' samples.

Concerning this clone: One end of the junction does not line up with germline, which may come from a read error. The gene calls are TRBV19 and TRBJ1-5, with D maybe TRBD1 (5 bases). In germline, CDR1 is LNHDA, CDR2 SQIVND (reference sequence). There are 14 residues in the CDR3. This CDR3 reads CANSIVRGNQPQNF. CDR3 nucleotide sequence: TGTGCCAATAGTATAGTTAGGGGCAATCAGCCCCAGAATTTT.

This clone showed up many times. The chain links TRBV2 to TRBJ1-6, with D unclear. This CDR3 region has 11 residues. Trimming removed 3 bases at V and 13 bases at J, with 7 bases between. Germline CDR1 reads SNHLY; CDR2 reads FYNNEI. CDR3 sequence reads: CASSDASPLHF. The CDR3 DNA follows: TGTGCCAGCAGTGACGCGTCTCCCCTCCACTTT.

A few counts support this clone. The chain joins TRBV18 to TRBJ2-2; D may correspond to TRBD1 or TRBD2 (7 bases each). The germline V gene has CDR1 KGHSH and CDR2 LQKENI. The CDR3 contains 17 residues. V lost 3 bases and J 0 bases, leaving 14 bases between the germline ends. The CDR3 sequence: CASSPREGTANTGELFF. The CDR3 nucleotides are TGTGCCAGCTCACCCAGGGAGGGGACAGCGAACACCGGGGAGCTGTTTTTT.

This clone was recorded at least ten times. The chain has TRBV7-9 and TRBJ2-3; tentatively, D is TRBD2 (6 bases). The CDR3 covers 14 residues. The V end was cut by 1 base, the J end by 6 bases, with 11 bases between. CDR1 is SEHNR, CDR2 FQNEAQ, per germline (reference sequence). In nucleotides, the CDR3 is TGTGCCAGCAGCTTAGTGGAGGGTGTGGATACGCAGTATTTT. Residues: CASSLVEGVDTQYF.

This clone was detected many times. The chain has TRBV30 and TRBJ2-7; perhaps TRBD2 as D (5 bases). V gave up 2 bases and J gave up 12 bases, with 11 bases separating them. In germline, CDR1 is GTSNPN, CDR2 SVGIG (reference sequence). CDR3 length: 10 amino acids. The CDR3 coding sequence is TGTGCCTGGAGTAGGGAGTCTCTGTACTTC. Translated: CAWSRESLYF.

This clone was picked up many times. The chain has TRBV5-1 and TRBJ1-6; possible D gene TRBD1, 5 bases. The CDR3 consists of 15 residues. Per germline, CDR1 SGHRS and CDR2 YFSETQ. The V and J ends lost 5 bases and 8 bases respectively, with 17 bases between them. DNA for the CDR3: TGCGCCAGCAGGGCCTGGAGCGGGGGGGATTCACCCCTCCACTTT. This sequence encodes CASRAWSGGDSPLHF.

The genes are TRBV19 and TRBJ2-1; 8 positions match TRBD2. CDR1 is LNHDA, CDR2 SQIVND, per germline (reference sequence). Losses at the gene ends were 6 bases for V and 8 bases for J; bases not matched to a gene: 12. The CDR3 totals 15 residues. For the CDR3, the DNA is TGTGCCAGTAGAGTCCGGGGGGGCCAGAGAGATGAGCAGTTCTTC. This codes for CASRVRGGQRDEQFF.

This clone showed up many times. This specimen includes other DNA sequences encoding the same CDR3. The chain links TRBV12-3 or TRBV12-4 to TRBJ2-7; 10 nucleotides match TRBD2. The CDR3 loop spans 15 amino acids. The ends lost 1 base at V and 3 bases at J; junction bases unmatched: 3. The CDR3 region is CASSLGGLARYEQYF. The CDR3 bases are TGTGCCAGCAGTTTAGGGGGACTAGCGCGCTACGAGCAGTACTTC.

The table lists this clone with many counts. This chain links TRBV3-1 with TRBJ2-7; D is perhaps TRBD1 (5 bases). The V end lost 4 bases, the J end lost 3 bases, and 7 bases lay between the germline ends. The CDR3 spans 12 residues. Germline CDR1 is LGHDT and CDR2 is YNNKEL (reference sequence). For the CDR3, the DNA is TGTGCCAGCAGCCGAAGGGGCTACGAGCAGTACTTC. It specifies CASSRRGYEQYF.

The CDR3 region has the DNA TGTGCCAGCAGCGGGACAGGGACGTGGACAGATACGCAGTATTTT. Translating gives CASSGTGTWTDTQYF. The V call is TRBV11-3, the J call TRBJ2-3, with 9 bases matching TRBD1. The CDR3 length is 15 residues. V was clipped by 5 bases and J by 3 bases; unmatched bases: 6. CDR1 is SGHNT and CDR2 is YENEEA in the germline V gene.

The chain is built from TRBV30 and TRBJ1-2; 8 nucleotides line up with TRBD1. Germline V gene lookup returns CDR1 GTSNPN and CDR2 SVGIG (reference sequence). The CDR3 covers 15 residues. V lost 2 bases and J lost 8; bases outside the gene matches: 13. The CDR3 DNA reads TGTGCCTGGAGTTTCGACAGGGGAGACTATGGGGGCTACACCTTC. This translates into CAWSFDRGDYGGYTF.

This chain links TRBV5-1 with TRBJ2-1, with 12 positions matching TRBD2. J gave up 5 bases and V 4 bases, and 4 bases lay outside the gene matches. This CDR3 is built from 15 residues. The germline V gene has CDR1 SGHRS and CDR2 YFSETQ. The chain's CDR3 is CASSVLAGGHNEQFF. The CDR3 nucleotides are TGCGCCAGCAGCGTACTAGCGGGGGGACACAATGAGCAGTTCTTC.

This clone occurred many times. The chain's CDR3 is CSAFPAGKSDTQYF. CDR3 in DNA: TGCAGTGCTTTTCCAGCGGGGAAGTCAGATACGCAGTATTTT. The V call is TRBV20-1, the J call TRBJ2-3, with 7 bases identical to TRBD2. The CDR3 totals 14 residues. Germline lookup yields CDR1 DFQATT and CDR2 SNEGSKA (reference sequence). V lost 5 bases, J lost 4 bases, and 9 bases stayed unmatched.

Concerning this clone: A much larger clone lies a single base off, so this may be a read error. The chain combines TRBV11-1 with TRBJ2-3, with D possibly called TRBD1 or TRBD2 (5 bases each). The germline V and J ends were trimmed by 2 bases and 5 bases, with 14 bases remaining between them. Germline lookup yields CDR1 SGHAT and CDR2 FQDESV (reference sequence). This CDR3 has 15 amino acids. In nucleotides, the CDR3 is TGTGCCAGCAGCTTAACGGGGCAGACGGTAGATACGCAGTATTTT. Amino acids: CASSLTGQTVDTQYF.

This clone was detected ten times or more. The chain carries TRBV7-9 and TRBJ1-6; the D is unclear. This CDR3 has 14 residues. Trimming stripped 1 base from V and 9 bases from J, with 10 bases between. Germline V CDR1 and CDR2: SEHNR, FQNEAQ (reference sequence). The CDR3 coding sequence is TGTGCCAGCAGCTTAGGGTACCTGGGTTCACCCCTCCACTTT. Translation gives CASSLGYLGSPLHF. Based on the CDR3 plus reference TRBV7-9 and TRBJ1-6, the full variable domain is DTGVSQNPRHKITKRGQNVTFRCDPISEHNRLYWYRQTLGQGPEFLTYFQNEAQLEKSRLLSDRFSAERPKGSFSTLEIQRTEQGDSAMYLCASSLGYLGSPLHFGNGTRLTVT.

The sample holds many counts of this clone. The CDR3 DNA reads as TGTGCCAGCAGCTTAAACCCCTGGGATACGCAGTATTTT. Translating gives CASSLNPWDTQYF. The chain combines TRBV11-2 with TRBJ2-3, with D unclear. The CDR3 is 13 amino acids. The V gene's germline CDR1 is SGHAT and CDR2 FQNNGV. V dropped 2 bases and J dropped 6 bases, with 9 bases sitting between them.

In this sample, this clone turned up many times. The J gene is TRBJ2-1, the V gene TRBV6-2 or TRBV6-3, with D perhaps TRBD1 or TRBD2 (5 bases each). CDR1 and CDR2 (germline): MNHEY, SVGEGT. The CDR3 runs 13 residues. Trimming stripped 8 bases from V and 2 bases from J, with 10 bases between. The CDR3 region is CASRGEPYNEQFF. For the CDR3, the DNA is TGTGCCAGCCGAGGGGAACCCTACAATGAGCAGTTCTTC.

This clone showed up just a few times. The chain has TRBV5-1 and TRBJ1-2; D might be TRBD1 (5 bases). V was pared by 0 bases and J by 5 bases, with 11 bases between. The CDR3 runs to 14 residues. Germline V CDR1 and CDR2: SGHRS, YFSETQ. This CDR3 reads CASSLAGLGYGYTF. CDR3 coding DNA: TGCGCCAGCAGCTTGGCGGGGCTGGGATATGGCTACACCTTC. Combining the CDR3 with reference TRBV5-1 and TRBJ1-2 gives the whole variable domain KAGVTQTPRYLIKTRGQQVTLSCSPISGHRSVSWYQQTPGQGLQFLFEYFSETQRNKGNFPGRFSGRQFSNSRSEMNVSTLELGDSALYLCASSLAGLGYGYTFGSGTRLTVV.

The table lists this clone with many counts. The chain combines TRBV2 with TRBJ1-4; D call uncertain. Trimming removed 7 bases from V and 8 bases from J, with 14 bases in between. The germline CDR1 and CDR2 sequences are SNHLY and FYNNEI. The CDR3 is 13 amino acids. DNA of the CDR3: TGTGCCAGCAACATGGAGTTGGGGGAAAAACTGTTTTTT. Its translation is CASNMELGEKLFF.

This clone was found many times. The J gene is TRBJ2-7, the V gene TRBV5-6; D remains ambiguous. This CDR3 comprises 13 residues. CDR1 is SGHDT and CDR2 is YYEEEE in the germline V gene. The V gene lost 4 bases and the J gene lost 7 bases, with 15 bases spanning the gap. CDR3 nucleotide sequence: TGTGCCAGCAGCACCGACTCCATGTGGGAGCAGTACTTC. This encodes CASSTDSMWEQYF.

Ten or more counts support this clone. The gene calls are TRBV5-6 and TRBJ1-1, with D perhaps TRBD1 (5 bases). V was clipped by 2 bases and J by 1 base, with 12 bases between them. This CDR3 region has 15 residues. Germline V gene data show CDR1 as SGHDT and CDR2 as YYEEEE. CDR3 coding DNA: TGTGCCAGCAGCTTTAAGGGCAGGGCGAACACTGAAGCTTTCTTT. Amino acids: CASSFKGRANTEAFF.

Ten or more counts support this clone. CDR3 sequence (DNA): TGTGCCAGCAGCTCTCGGACTAGCGGCTCCTACGAGCAGTACTTC. It encodes CASSSRTSGSYEQYF. This chain links TRBV7-2 with TRBJ2-7; TRBD2 matches 10 bases. The ends lost 4 bases at V and 0 bases at J; junction bases unmatched: 3. CDR3 size: 15 residues. Germline assignment: CDR1 SGHTA and CDR2 FQGNSA.

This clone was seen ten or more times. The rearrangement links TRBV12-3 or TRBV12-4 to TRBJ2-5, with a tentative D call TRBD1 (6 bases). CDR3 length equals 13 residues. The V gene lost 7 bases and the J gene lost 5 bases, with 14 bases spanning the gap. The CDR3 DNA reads TGTGCCAGCACCATACAGGGATCGGAGACCCAGTACTTC. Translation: CASTIQGSETQYF.

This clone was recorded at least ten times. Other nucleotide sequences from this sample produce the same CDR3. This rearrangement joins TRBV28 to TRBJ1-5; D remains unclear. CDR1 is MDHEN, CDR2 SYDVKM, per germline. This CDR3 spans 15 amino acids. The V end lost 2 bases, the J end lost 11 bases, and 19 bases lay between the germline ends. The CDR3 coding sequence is TGTGCCAGCAGTTTACCCCGGACGGTACCGGAGTCCCAGCATTTT. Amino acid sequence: CASSLPRTVPESQHF.

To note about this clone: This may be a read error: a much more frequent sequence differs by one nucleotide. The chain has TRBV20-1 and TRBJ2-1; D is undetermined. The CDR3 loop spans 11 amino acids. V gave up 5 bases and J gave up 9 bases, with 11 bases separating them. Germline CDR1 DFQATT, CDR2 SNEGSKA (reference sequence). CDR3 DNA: TGCAGTGCTTCCACTACTTCTGAGCAGTTCTTC. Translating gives CSASTTSEQFF.